The next 26 T cell receptor beta chains were all read from a single sample in a study of T-cell memory formation after mild COVID-19. TCRdb re-called the 5' RACE reads with MiXCR, one entry per CDR3 protein. The data show hundreds of thousands of distinct CDR3 sequences, with over 20% seen just once and roughly an eighth held by the top ten. The sequenced sample was PBMCs or a T cell subset sorted from them (not recorded which). These receptors were taken from an adult woman who had mild COVID-19 (a few samples of this study predate the infection). Cell type and time point are not known.

This rearrangement joins TRBV5-5 to TRBJ1-6, with 7 nucleotides matching TRBD1. The junction had 15 bases not matched to a gene; V was cut back by 4 bases and J by 14 bases. CDR1 and CDR2 from the germline V gene are SGHKS and YYEKEE (reference sequence). The CDR3 covers 15 residues. The CDR3 sequence is CASSPGTAYRVALHF. In DNA form, the CDR3 reads TGTGCCAGCAGCCCCGGGACAGCGTATCGGGTAGCCCTCCACTTT.

The J gene is TRBJ2-3, the V gene TRBV20-1, with 11 bases identical to TRBD2. CDR3 size: 16 residues. CDR1 and CDR2 (germline): DFQATT, SNEGSKA (reference sequence). Losses at the gene ends were 3 bases for V and 1 base for J; bases not matched to a gene: 6. This CDR3 is CSARVAGGLRTDTQYF. CDR3 in DNA: TGCAGTGCTAGGGTAGCGGGAGGGCTCCGCACAGATACGCAGTATTTT.

This clonotype was counted a few times. The V gene is TRBV6-5, the J gene TRBJ2-7; TRBD1 might be the D (6 bases). CDR1 is MNHEY, CDR2 SVGAGI, per germline. Trimming took off 5 bases at V and 2 bases at J, with 13 bases between the two ends. The CDR3 totals 14 residues. The CDR3 is CASSVSRGTYEQYF. As DNA, the CDR3 is TGTGCCAGCAGTGTGTCCAGGGGAACCTACGAGCAGTACTTC.

This clonotype showed up just a few times. The chain is built from TRBV6-2 or TRBV6-3 and TRBJ1-1; TRBD1 aligns across 7 bases. With 10 bases clipped from V and 1 base from J, the junction kept 9 bases outside the gene matches. Per germline, CDR1 MNHEY and CDR2 SVGEGT. The length of the CDR3 is 14 residues. The CDR3, as DNA: TGTGCCATAACCACAGGGGTGGCGAACACTGAAGCTTTCTTT. It yields the protein CAITTGVANTEAFF.

CDR3 in DNA: TGTGCCAGCAGCAGAGAAACTAACTATGGCTACACCTTC. Amino acid sequence: CASSRETNYGYTF. The V and J genes are TRBV6-5 and TRBJ1-2; no reliable D call. The CDR3 has 13 residues. V lost 6 bases, J lost 0 bases, and 8 bases lay in between. The germline gives CDR1 MNHEY, CDR2 SVGAGI.

The chain links TRBV9 to TRBJ1-3; D gene uncertain. This CDR3 contains 15 residues. Trimming shortened V by 7 bases and J by 4 bases, and 18 bases separated the two germline ends. Germline V gene sequence: CDR1 SGDLS, CDR2 YYNGEE. This CDR3 is CASGIPGLTGNTIYF. Written as DNA, the CDR3 is TGTGCCAGCGGAATCCCAGGACTGACGGGAAACACCATATATTTT.

The chain uses TRBV29-1 and TRBJ2-7; D not certain. Germline V gene lookup returns CDR1 SQVTM and CDR2 ANQGSEA. Trimming took 6 bases from V and 3 from J, leaving 9 bases between them. The length of the CDR3 is 11 residues. CDR3 loop: CSVADLYEQYF. CDR3 nucleotides: TGCAGCGTCGCGGACCTCTACGAGCAGTACTTC.

V is TRBV12-3 or TRBV12-4 and J is TRBJ2-7; a weak D match, TRBD2 (6 bases). The CDR3 is made up of 15 amino acids. The V end was cut by 3 bases, the J end by 0 bases, with 12 bases between. This CDR3 is CASSFGLTSSYEQYF. CDR3 DNA sequence: TGTGCCAGCAGTTTTGGACTAACGAGCTCCTACGAGCAGTACTTC.

The genes are TRBV5-6 and TRBJ2-2, with D perhaps TRBD1 (6 bases). CDR1 SGHDT and CDR2 YYEEEE come from the germline V gene. This CDR3 contains 15 residues. V was pared by 5 bases and J by 2 bases, with 13 bases between. The CDR3 DNA is TGTGCCAGCAGACCCGGACAGTACAACACCGGGGAGCTGTTTTTT. Its protein is CASRPGQYNTGELFF. The full variable domain, completed using reference TRBV5-6 and TRBJ2-2, is DAGVTQSPTHLIKTRGQQVTLRCSPKSGHDTVSWYQQALGQGPQFIFQYYEEEERQRGNFPDRFSGHQFPNYSSELNVNALLLGDSALYLCASRPGQYNTGELFFGEGSRLTVL.

J is TRBJ1-2 and V is TRBV12-3 or TRBV12-4; D not certain. V dropped 5 bases and J dropped 4 bases, with 17 bases sitting between them. This CDR3 contains 15 residues. CDR3 DNA: TGTGCCAGCAGTCTACCCGGCGGAGGTAGCTATGGCTACACCTTC. It is translated as CASSLPGGGSYGYTF.

V usage is TRBV7-9 and J usage is TRBJ2-1, with TRBD2 matching over 11 bases. V gave up 0 bases and J gave up 5 bases; unmatched junction bases: 3. Germline V gives CDR1 SEHNR, CDR2 FQNEAQ (reference sequence). This CDR3 has 16 amino acids. The CDR3 here is CASSLAGLAVHNEQFF. The CDR3, as DNA: TGTGCCAGCAGCTTAGCGGGACTAGCGGTGCACAATGAGCAGTTCTTC.

This clonotype was counted ten times or more. The gene calls are TRBV2 and TRBJ1-2; 7 bases map to TRBD1. Germline CDR1 is SNHLY and CDR2 is FYNNEI. CDR3 length: 18 residues. Losses at the gene ends were 0 bases for V and 1 base for J; bases not matched to a gene: 11. CDR3 loop: CASSEAPGQTGYNYGYTF. CDR3 nucleotide sequence: TGTGCCAGCAGTGAAGCGCCGGGACAGACAGGCTATAACTATGGCTACACCTTC.

This chain connects TRBV5-1 to TRBJ1-1; D possibly corresponds to TRBD1 (5 bases). Germline V gene data show CDR1 as SGHRS and CDR2 as YFSETQ. With 0 bases removed from V and 8 bases from J, the gap between germline ends came to 14 bases. The CDR3 runs 14 residues. In DNA form, the CDR3 reads TGCGCCAGCAGCTTGGAGGTGGGGGGGATCGAAGCTTTCTTT. Its translation is CASSLEVGGIEAFF.

This clonotype occurred a few times. V and J are TRBV30 and TRBJ2-3; weak D call: TRBD2 (7 bases). The V end was cut by 0 bases, the J end by 2 bases, with 21 bases between. Germline CDR1 reads GTSNPN; CDR2 reads SVGIG (reference sequence). CDR3 length: 18 residues. CDR3 coding DNA: TGTGCCTGGAGTGTCCTGAGGGGGGGACGGTTTTCCACAGATACGCAGTATTTT. Translation: CAWSVLRGGRFSTDTQYF.

This clonotype has a handful of counts. The J gene is TRBJ2-1, the V gene TRBV7-9, with D possibly being TRBD2 (5 bases). Per germline, CDR1 SEHNR and CDR2 FQNEAQ (reference sequence). V was clipped by 1 base and J by 5 bases, with 12 bases between them. The CDR3 loop spans 15 amino acids. This CDR3 is CASSLVASNHNEQFF. CDR3 sequence (DNA): TGTGCCAGCAGCTTAGTGGCTAGCAACCACAATGAGCAGTTCTTC.

The chain links TRBV20-1 to TRBJ1-2; 7 bases are a match to TRBD1. CDR1 and CDR2 (germline): DFQATT, SNEGSKA (reference sequence). Unmatched junction bases numbered 7, after V lost 1 base and J lost 8 bases. The CDR3 sequence is 13 residues long. The CDR3 sequence is CSARADRSSGYTF. DNA for the CDR3: TGCAGTGCTAGAGCGGACAGGTCGAGCGGCTACACCTTC.

The V and J genes are TRBV27 and TRBJ1-1, with D possibly TRBD1 on 6 matching bases. There are 14 residues in the CDR3. In germline, CDR1 is MNHEY, CDR2 SMNVEV (reference sequence). Trimming took off 8 bases at V and 7 bases at J, with 20 bases between the two ends. CDR3 region: CASGIRGMGNEAFF. The CDR3 DNA reads TGTGCCAGCGGTATCAGGGGAATGGGGAATGAAGCTTTCTTT.

This clonotype showed up many times. The chain employs TRBV5-1 and TRBJ2-5; D ambiguous. CDR1 is SGHRS and CDR2 is YFSETQ in the germline V gene. Trimming took 4 bases from V and 2 from J, leaving 9 bases between them. The CDR3 consists of 13 residues. For the CDR3, the DNA is TGCGCCAGCAGCGCCACCGTTCAAGAGACCCAGTACTTC. Its protein is CASSATVQETQYF.

This clonotype was detected a few times. V and J are TRBV10-3 and TRBJ1-1; a possible D gene is TRBD1 (5 bases). V lost 0 bases to trimming and J lost 11 bases, with 13 bases between them. Germline assignment: CDR1 ENHRY and CDR2 SYGVKD. The CDR3 sequence is 13 residues long. CDR3 DNA sequence: TGTGCCATCAGTGAGTCGGAGGGGCTGAGGGCTTTCTTT. Residues: CAISESEGLRAFF.

The rearrangement joins TRBV20-1 to TRBJ1-6, with 8 nucleotides matching TRBD1. Germline assignment: CDR1 DFQATT and CDR2 SNEGSKA (reference sequence). The trim removed 6 bases at V and 5 bases at J, leaving 6 bases unmatched. This CDR3 is built from 14 residues. The CDR3 nucleotides read TGCAGTGCCAGCCAGGACAGGGATAATTCACCCCTCCACTTT. Protein product: CSASQDRDNSPLHF.

This clonotype was observed many times. The chain employs TRBV12-3 or TRBV12-4 and TRBJ2-7; D is undetermined. Trimming left V 2 bases short and J 6 bases short, with 8 bases between. This CDR3 has 12 residues. CDR3 coding DNA: TGTGCCAGCAGTTTATCAGGCCTCGAGCAGTACTTC. Translating gives CASSLSGLEQYF.

The DNA of the CDR3 is TGCAGTGCTAGGTCCGGGACAGGGGGCACTGAAGCTTTCTTT. This translates into CSARSGTGGTEAFF. The chain uses TRBV20-1 and TRBJ1-1; 11 nucleotides align to TRBD1. The CDR3 sequence is 14 residues long. The germline CDR1 and CDR2 sequences are DFQATT and SNEGSKA (reference sequence). V lost 3 bases, J lost 4 bases, and 4 bases stayed unmatched.

This chain links TRBV5-1 with TRBJ2-1, with D possibly being TRBD2 (5 bases). V lost 0 bases and J lost 0, with 13 bases in between. Germline CDR1 and CDR2: SGHRS and YFSETQ. The CDR3 length is 17 residues. The CDR3 region is CASSLASGGSSYNEQFF. Written as DNA, the CDR3 is TGCGCCAGCAGCTTGGCCTCAGGAGGCTCCTCCTACAATGAGCAGTTCTTC.

This clonotype was observed a handful of times. The chain uses TRBV7-3 and TRBJ2-2; 9 bases align to TRBD1. Germline lookup yields CDR1 SGHTA and CDR2 FQGTGA. The CDR3 covers 16 residues. With 5 bases clipped from V and 1 base from J, the junction kept 5 bases outside the gene matches. CDR3 region: CASSLGTGMNTGELFF. The CDR3 DNA reads TGTGCCAGCAGCCTCGGGACAGGGATGAACACCGGGGAGCTGTTTTTT.

Only a few counts were recorded for this clonotype. CDR3: CASSRDGPEPQHF. The CDR3 nucleotides read TGTGCCAGCAGCAGGGACGGCCCCGAGCCCCAGCATTTT. The V and J genes are TRBV6-2 or TRBV6-3 and TRBJ1-5; possible D gene TRBD1, 5 bases. Germline V gene lookup returns CDR1 MNHEY and CDR2 SVGEGT. V dropped 6 bases and J dropped 8 bases, with 14 bases sitting between them. The CDR3 has 13 amino acids.

This clonotype showed up just a few times. The genes are TRBV12-3 or TRBV12-4 and TRBJ1-1; D gene ambiguous. CDR3 length: 14 residues. Between the trimmed V and J ends, which lost 6 bases and 1 base, there was a span of 12 bases. The CDR3 sequence: CASSRGPGNTEAFF. In nucleotides, the CDR3 is TGTGCCAGCAGCCGGGGTCCGGGGAACACTGAAGCTTTCTTT.